This paragraph reports one T cell receptor beta chain. As yet, its antigen is unknown. J gave up 3 bases and V 3 bases, and 3 bases lay outside the gene matches. CDR3 length: 15 residues. CDR1 and CDR2 (germline): SNHLY, FYNNEI. The data derive from a study of T cells in Graves' hyperthyroidism and ophthalmopathy. Graves' hyperthyroidism was deemed stable absent ophthalmopathy progression within 18 months. This sample holds PBMCs from roughly 10 ml fresh peripheral blood. The CDR3 regions of TCR beta were amplified from RNA transcripts. HTBI primers drove first-round RT-PCR of the TCR CDR3. Each CDR3 protein is one row after TCRdb ran MiXCR on the multiplex PCR reads. The profile covers 200,000 or so distinct CDR3 sequences, with less than 20% appearing a single time and around 52% taken by the ten largest. Whole-study results and caveats: Clonotypes that were expanded in thyroid above 0.001 mostly appeared in blood too.

J is TRBJ2-2 and V is TRBV2; 8 bases line up with TRBD1. The receptor was isolated from a woman aged 45-59 years with Graves' hyperthyroidism. The sequenced sample consisted of blood. The chain's CDR3 is CASSEETGDTGELFF. The CDR3 DNA reads as TGTGCCAGCAGTGAGGAGACAGGGGACACCGGGGAGCTGTTTTTT.